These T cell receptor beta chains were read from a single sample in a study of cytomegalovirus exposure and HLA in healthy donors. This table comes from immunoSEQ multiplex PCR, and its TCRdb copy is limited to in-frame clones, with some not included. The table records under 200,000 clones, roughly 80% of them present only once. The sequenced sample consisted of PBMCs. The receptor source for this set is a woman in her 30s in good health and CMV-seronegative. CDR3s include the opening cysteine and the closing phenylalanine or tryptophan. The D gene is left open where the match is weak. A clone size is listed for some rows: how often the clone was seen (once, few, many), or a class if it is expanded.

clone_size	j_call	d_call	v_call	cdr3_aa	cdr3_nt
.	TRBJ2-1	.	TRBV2	CASSGGLGQKWEVF	TGTGCCAGCAGTGGGGGTCTGGGACAGAAGTGGGAGGTCTTC
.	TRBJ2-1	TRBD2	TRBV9	CASSVEGLGDNEQFF	TGTGCCAGCAGCGTAGAGGGACTAGGGGACAATGAGCAGTTCTTC
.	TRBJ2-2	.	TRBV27	CASSYSRNTGELFF	TGTGCCAGCAGTTATAGTAGGAACACCGGGGAGCTGTTTTTT
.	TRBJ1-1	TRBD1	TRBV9	CASSSRPTGLNTEAFF	TGTGCCAGCAGCTCCCGCCCGACAGGGCTGAACACTGAAGCTTTCTTT
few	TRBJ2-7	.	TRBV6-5	CASTSYRDRYEQYF	TGTGCCAGCACCTCCTACAGGGACCGTTACGAGCAGTACTTC
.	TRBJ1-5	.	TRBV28	CASSPPMRGRGNQPQHF	TGTGCCAGCAGTCCCCCAATGCGGGGTAGGGGCAATCAGCCCCAGCATTTT
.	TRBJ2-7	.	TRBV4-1	CASSQSDLFLAYEQYF	TGCGCCAGCAGCCAATCGGACTTGTTCTTAGCCTACGAGCAGTACTTC
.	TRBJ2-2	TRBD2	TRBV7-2	CASSYAAGGGGPGELFF	TGTGCCAGCAGCTACGCAGCGGGAGGGGGGGGCCCCGGGGAGCTGTTTTTT
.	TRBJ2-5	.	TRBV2	CASSGSTGTETQYF	TGTGCCAGCAGTGGGAGCACAGGGACAGAGACCCAGTACTTC
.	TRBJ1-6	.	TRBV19	CASSTSQGVLNSPLHF	TGTGCCAGTAGTACCTCCCAGGGCGTTCTGAATTCACCCCTCCACTTT
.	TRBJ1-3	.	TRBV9	CASSDGGSGNTIYF	TGTGCCAGCAGCGACGGGGGCTCTGGAAACACCATATATTTT
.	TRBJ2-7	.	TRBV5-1	CASSSDLTEQYF	TGCGCCAGCAGCTCTGACTTGACCGAGCAGTACTTC
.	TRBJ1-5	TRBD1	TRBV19	CASSIGRAGGKSNQPQHF	TGTGCCAGTAGTATAGGTAGGGCAGGGGGCAAGAGCAATCAGCCCCAGCATTTT
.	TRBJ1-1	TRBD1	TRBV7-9	CASSRRGLAEAFF	TGTGCCAGCAGCCGCAGGGGGCTGGCTGAAGCTTTCTTT
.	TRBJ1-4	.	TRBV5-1	CASSRGGENEKLFF	TGCGCCAGCAGCCGGGGGGGGGAAAATGAAAAACTGTTTTTT
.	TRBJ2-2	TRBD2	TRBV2	CASTGGKRGTGELFF	TGTGCCAGCACAGGAGGAAAGCGGGGCACCGGGGAGCTGTTTTTT
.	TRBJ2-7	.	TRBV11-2	CASSFGARPGDPYEQYF	TGTGCCAGCAGCTTTGGCGCGAGACCGGGGGACCCCTACGAGCAGTACTTC
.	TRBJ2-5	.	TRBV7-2	CASSLNLRERYF	TGTGCCAGCAGCTTAAATCTACGGGAGCGGTACTTC
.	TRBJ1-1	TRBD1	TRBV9	CASSVAWDRGRGTEAFF	TGTGCCAGCAGCGTAGCGTGGGACAGGGGGCGCGGCACTGAAGCTTTCTTT
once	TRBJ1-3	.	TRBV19	CASSGASSGNTIYF	TGTGCCAGTAGTGGTGCCAGCTCTGGAAACACCATATATTTT
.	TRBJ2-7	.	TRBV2	CASSEEGAYEQYF	TGTGCCAGCAGTGAGGAGGGAGCCTACGAGCAGTACTTC
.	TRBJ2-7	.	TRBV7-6	CASSQTVEDLNEQYF	TGTGCCAGCAGCCAGACGGTGGAGGATTTGAACGAGCAGTACTTC
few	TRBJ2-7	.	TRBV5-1	CASSLGGGNSYEQYF	TGCGCCAGCAGCTTGGGAGGAGGGAATTCCTACGAGCAGTACTTC
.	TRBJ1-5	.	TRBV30	CAWSGSYNQPQHF	TGTGCCTGGAGTGGTAGTTACAATCAGCCCCAGCATTTT
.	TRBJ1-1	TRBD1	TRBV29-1	CSVSTGSTEAFF	TGCAGCGTTTCGACAGGGAGCACTGAAGCTTTCTTT
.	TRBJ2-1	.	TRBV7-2	CASSSLVNEQFF	TGTGCCAGCAGCTCACTAGTTAATGAGCAGTTCTTC
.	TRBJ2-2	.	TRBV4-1	CASSPIVFGSVETGELFF	TGCGCCAGCAGCCCAATAGTGTTTGGTAGCGTAGAAACCGGGGAGCTGTTTTTT
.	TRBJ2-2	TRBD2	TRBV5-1	CASRTSGDRGELFF	TGCGCCAGCAGGACTAGCGGGGATCGCGGGGAGCTGTTTTTT
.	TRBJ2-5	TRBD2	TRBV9	CASSGGLVFRETQYF	TGTGCCAGCAGCGGAGGACTAGTTTTCCGCGAGACCCAGTACTTC
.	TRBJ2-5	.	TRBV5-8	CASSRELTSQETQYF	TGTGCCAGCAGCAGAGAGCTCACTTCCCAAGAGACCCAGTACTTC
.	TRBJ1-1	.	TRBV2	CASSTAGSRTEAFF	TGTGCCAGCAGTACTGCCGGGAGCCGCACTGAAGCTTTCTTT
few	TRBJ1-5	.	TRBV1	CTSSQGDRGPQHF	TGCACCAGCAGCCAAGGGGACAGGGGGCCCCAGCATTTT
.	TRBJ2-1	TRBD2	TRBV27	CASSSRLAGFEQFF	TGTGCCAGCAGTTCAAGACTAGCGGGGTTTGAGCAGTTCTTC
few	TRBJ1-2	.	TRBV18	CASSPGPSSDYGYTF	TGTGCCAGCTCACCAGGCCCTTCCAGCGACTATGGCTACACCTTC
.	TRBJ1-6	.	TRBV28	CASSLSPGSSYNSPLHF	TGTGCCAGCAGTTTAAGTCCGGGAAGCTCCTATAATTCACCCCTCCACTTT
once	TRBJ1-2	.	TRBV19	CASSRRDATPYGYTF	TGTGCCAGTAGCCGCCGGGATGCCACCCCCTATGGCTACACCTTC
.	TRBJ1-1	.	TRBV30	CARGGGQGNTEAFF	TGTGCCCGAGGGGGGGGACAAGGGAACACTGAAGCTTTCTTT
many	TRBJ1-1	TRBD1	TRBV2	CAKTGLEGTEAFF	TGTGCCAAGACAGGGTTGGAAGGAACTGAAGCTTTCTTT
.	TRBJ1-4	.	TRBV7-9	CASSLEQGREKLFF	TGTGCCAGCAGCTTAGAACAGGGAAGAGAAAAACTGTTTTTT
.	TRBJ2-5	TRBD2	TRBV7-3	CASSLFGGGLETQYF	TGTGCCAGCAGCTTGTTCGGGGGGGGCTTGGAGACCCAGTACTTC
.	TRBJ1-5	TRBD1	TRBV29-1	CSVLMGQGNNQPQHF	TGCAGCGTCCTTATGGGACAGGGGAACAATCAGCCCCAGCATTTT
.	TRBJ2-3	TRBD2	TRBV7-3	CASSFRAGGTDTQYF	TGTGCCAGCAGCTTTAGAGCGGGGGGGACAGATACGCAGTATTTT
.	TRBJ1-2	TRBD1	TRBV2	CASSEGTGPYGYTF	TGTGCCAGCAGTGAGGGGACAGGACCCTATGGCTACACCTTC
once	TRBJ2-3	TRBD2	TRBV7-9	CASSGLGGLSTDTQYF	TGTGCCAGCAGCGGGTTGGGGGGACTAAGCACAGATACGCAGTATTTT
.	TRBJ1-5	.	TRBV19	CASNNPYSNQPQHF	TGTGCCAGTAACAATCCTTATAGCAATCAGCCCCAGCATTTT
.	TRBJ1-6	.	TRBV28	CASSFPSYNSPLHF	TGTGCCAGCAGTTTCCCCAGCTATAATTCACCCCTCCACTTT
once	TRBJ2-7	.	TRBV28	CASSPGGRSYEQYF	TGTGCCAGCTCCCCGGGGGGCAGATCCTACGAGCAGTACTTC
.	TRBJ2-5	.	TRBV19	CASSIGEASQETQYF	TGTGCCAGTAGTATAGGGGAGGCCTCCCAAGAGACCCAGTACTTC
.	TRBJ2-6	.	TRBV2	CASGGPPTPSGANVLTF	TGTGCCAGCGGCGGCCCTCCCACACCCTCTGGGGCCAACGTCCTGACTTTC
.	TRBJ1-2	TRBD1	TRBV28	CASSLGGTGHGGYTF	TGTGCCAGCAGTTTGGGGGGGACAGGCCATGGGGGCTACACCTTC
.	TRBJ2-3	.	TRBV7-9	CASSSRLVSTDTQYF	TGTGCCAGCAGTTCCCGGCTAGTTAGCACAGATACGCAGTATTTT
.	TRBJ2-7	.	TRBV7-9	CASSYSGYEQYF	TGTGCCAGCAGCTACTCGGGCTACGAGCAGTACTTC
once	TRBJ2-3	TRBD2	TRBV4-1	CASSSLAGGYTDTQYF	TGCGCCAGCAGCTCCTTAGCGGGGGGCTACACAGATACGCAGTATTTT